This entry concerns a single T cell receptor (beta chain). The antigen it binds to is not known. Base qualities are not recorded, but no much larger clone differs from it by a single base. Participants were included only if at least one PBMC sample before ART initiation and at least two post-ART samples were available. Treatment was received in the United States of America by all participants with HIV. Before DNA extraction, cryopreserved samples containing 1-10 million PBMC were thawed and washed. At the time of the earliest PBMC sample for each participant with HIV, ages ranged from roughly 23 to 60 years. Per participant, PBMC samples came from 1-4 timepoints prior to ART initiation and 2-8 timepoints following ART initiation, for a median of 7 samples. For every participant, serial HIV viral load, CD4+ T-cell count, ART history and demographic data were obtained. A Qiagen kit on a QIAcube was used to extract genomic DNA from unsorted PBMC, with samples processed in batches of 12.

The sample comes from a study of long-term antiretroviral therapy in people with HIV (dated 2022 in TCRdb). About the investigation overall: The earliest samples were collected roughly a decade before the 2015 WHO recommendation for immediate ART, at a time when ART was usually postponed until CD4 counts fell. A retrospective serial study tested whether changes in peripheral blood TRB repertoire composition and diversity were associated with ART initiation and durable HIV suppression. A total of 150 to 200 cryopreserved PBMC samples were contributed to the cohort by 30 adults with confirmed HIV infection, with samples collected serially over a mean of roughly six years (range 1-12). Eleven of the 30 participants with HIV were female. No cross-contamination during QIAcube processing turned up in test extractions that ran a monoclonal T-cell line alongside 25 to 35 polyclonal samples. Here is what the overall study found, with its caveats: The repertoire was dominated across all time points by expanded TRB clones identified before ART initiation, although this dominance was seen to fluctuate and to decrease in many PLHIV after ART. Unsorted PBMC were profiled instead of sorted CD4+ and CD8+ T cells because pre-ART samples had limited cell numbers. CDR3 length ranges in HIV repertoires were narrower than in controls, and network structure suggested an antigen-experienced repertoire with only a slight naive shift after ART. Starting ART was linked to a significant rise in TRB diversity, yet even after long-term ART the diversity remained significantly lower than in transplant donor controls. Limited PBMC availability meant only the TCR beta chain was sequenced, without alpha chain pairing. The samples span the years 2004 to 2017, and the ART regimens used at that time may not be as effective as current regimens. Inferences about post-ART repertoire changes were limited because no data were available on ART adherence, viral resistance or therapy changes.

The CDR3 runs 15 amino acids, cysteine and phenylalanine included. Only the CDR3 DNA stays, 45 bases, in frame from base 1. The immunoSEQ hsTCRB v3.0 assay was used at survey level resolution to sequence the TRB variable region. A depth of roughly 40,000-55,000 T-cell genomes per sample was targeted for TRB sequencing. TRB libraries were pooled and sequenced on an Illumina MiSeq using a v3 150-cycle kit. The original pipeline was this. Repertoire analysis was run in R within a reproducible Nextflow workflow that covered QC, data transformation and analysis. Custom analyses were implemented in LymphoSeq2, an R package for AIRR-Seq data exploration. A few samples yielding fewer than 5000 total TRB sequences were excluded, leaving 188 analyzed HIV repertoires. Among the 188 retained HIV repertoires, roughly 60 were collected before ART initiation and about 130 were collected after ART initiation. Repertoires were downsampled to 5000 TRB nucleotide sequences, and summary statistics were averaged over 100 downsampling iterations. TRB sequences were retained for analysis only if CDR3 regions of at least seven amino acids were present. Two measures captured diversity: a Shannon entropy-derived clonality score and the Gini coefficient. In the repertoire networks, any two of the top 5000 CDR3 amino acid sequences were linked whenever the two sequences differed by an edit distance of one. For TRB CDR3 amino acid sequences, GLIPH2 was used to predict antigen specificity groups and MHC restriction. To flag known CMV, EBV, HIV or tissue antigen associations, CDR3 amino acid sequences were matched against VDJdb and McPAS-TCR. Pre-ART, post-ART and control groups were compared with Wilcoxon signed-rank tests and Holm-Bonferroni correction. TCRdb took this table from immuneACCESS and kept in-frame rearrangements with V and J called. Such tables lack part of the clones; where checked against another copy, unresolved V genes explain under half of the gap, and the rest is unexplained. Clone size and the V and J calls come from that table; the DNA yielded D and trimming. A total of about 30,000 clones appear in this sample, 90% to 95% of them only once. About 2.6% of the sample lies in the top ten.

Sample: unsorted PBMCs, taken roughly 7.1 years after starting antiretroviral therapy. The V and J segments used are TRBV21-1 and TRBJ2-7; the table's D gene call, TRBD1, was not cross checked with the DNA. TRBV21-1 corresponds to a pseudogene. This receptor was identified in a man aged 45-65 years with HIV. The CDR3 is CASQGQGASTYEQYF. In nucleotides, the sequence is TGTGCCAGCCAGGGACAGGGGGCGTCGACCTACGAGCAGTACTTC.